The text below deals with one T cell receptor beta chain. There is no known antigen for this receptor. Base qualities are not provided; no much larger clone lies one nucleotide away. The source of the sample is a study of shared clonotypes between healthy human individuals (TCRdb year 2020). Turning to the overall study: A few men and two women, aged 18 to 49 years, made up the cohort. To estimate repertoire size and how much clonotype sharing occurs between individuals, the study deeply sequenced the blood TCR repertoires of a handful of healthy adults. Libraries were prepared and TCR repertoires were sequenced by different laboratories using diverse techniques, in order to increase sequencing depth and limit assay-specific biases. Per donor, leukapheresis produced somewhere between about 0.8 and 9 billion PBMCs.

Study-wide conclusions, independent of this receptor: Only blood was sampled, and tissue TCR repertoires likely differ from those in blood. Based on pairwise subsampling, the degree of clonotype sharing among donors was expected to be affected by sequencing depth. Because the study included only a small number of donors, the genetic and exposure-history diversity represented was limited.

Donors were healthy HIV-negative adults with no recently reported acute infections or vaccinations. Every donor was a Caucasian adult residing in Nashville, Tennessee, USA. For unsorted samples, roughly 86 million PBMCs were counted and genomic DNA was extracted with the QIAamp DNA Blood Mini kit. Blood was collected by leukapheresis, and PBMCs were isolated by Ficoll-Histopaque density gradient centrifugation and then cryopreserved in liquid nitrogen vapor phase. Using the deep immunoSEQ assay, TCR CDR3 regions were amplified from genomic DNA by multiplex PCR. Genomic DNA extracted from each cell subset was distributed evenly over all wells of several immunoSEQ 96-well plates, and each plate served as one replicate. For unsorted PBMC, roughly 300 ng of genomic DNA, equivalent to about 30,000 T cell genomes, went into each replicate PCR. Ten immunoSEQ deep assay plates were used to sequence the unsorted PBMC genomic DNA. Purified libraries were measured with a Qubit 3.0 fluorometer, size-checked on a Bioanalyzer 2100, and measured again with the KAPA Library Quantification kit. Every immunoSEQ 96-well plate was sequenced on a dedicated single-read 150-cycle Illumina NextSeq 550 flow cell. In the authors' own workflow: Because the immunoSEQ output held only junctional sequences and lacked quality scores, the filtering could not match the filtering applied to full-length reads. To assign V/J genes and CDR3, sequences were annotated using PyIR, a Python wrapper for IgBLAST v1.9, with IMGT germline references. Any read was removed if the V/J assignment was weak (E-value above 1e-6), the CDR3 was missing, or the read contained stop codons, out-of-frame junctions, or ambiguous translated residues. V3J clonotypes were defined as sequences sharing an identical inferred V gene, J gene, and CDR3 amino acid sequence. The percentage overlap between two repertoires was calculated by dividing the number of shared unique clonotypes by the size of the smaller repertoire. RTK rarefaction, the Chao1 estimator, and Recon v2.1 estimates of unobserved clonotypes were used to assess repertoire richness. Here the immuneACCESS table is served through TCRdb, limited to in-frame sequences with V and J called. Missing clones are a known gap in these copies; in checked studies unresolved V genes cover under half, and the rest lacks a known reason. The V and J calls and clone size were taken over from that table, and D and trimming were inferred from the DNA. This sample is represented by 450,000 to 600,000 clones; approximately 79% of them were singletons. The ten largest make up more than 10% of the sample.

Reading from cysteine to phenylalanine, the CDR3 counts 17 amino acids. This entry keeps only the CDR3 DNA: 51 bases, framed from base 1. Per the germline V gene, LGHNA is the CDR1 and YNFKEQ is the CDR2. V is reduced by 3 bases and J by 4 bases, leaving a spacing of 18 bases between them. The sequence was obtained from a woman aged 40 to 50 in good health. Some clones in this sample may be carry-over from other donors' samples. The sample taken for sequencing was PBMCs. This sequence uses TRBV4-2 and TRBJ1-4; no D gene can be assigned with confidence. The DNA sequence is TGTGCCAGCAGCCAGGACCGGTACCTCGGGAATAATGAAAAACTGTTTTTT. Its translation is CASSQDRYLGNNEKLFF.